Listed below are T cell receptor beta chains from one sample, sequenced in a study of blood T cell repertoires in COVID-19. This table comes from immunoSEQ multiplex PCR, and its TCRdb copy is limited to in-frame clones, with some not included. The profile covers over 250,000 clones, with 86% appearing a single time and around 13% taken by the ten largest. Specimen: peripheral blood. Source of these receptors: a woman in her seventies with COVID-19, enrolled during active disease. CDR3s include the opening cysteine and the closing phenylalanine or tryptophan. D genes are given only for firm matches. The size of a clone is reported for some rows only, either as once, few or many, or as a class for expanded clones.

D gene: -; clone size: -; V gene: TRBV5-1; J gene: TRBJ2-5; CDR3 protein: CASCRGAGEGKETQYF; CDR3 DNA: TGCGCCAGCTGCCGGGGGGCAGGGGAGGGAAAAGAGACCCAGTACTTC
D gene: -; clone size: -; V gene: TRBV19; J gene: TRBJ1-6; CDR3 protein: CATSDRYNSPLHF; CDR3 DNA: TGTGCCACCTCGGACAGATATAATTCACCCCTCCACTTT
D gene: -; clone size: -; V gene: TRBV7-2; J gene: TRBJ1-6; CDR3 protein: CASSLSPLSPLHF; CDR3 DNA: TGTGCCAGCAGCTTGTCCCCCCTATCACCCCTCCACTTT
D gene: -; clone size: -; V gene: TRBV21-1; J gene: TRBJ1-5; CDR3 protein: CASSRRGTYSNQPQHF; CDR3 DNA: TGTGCCAGCAGCCGGAGAGGGACTTATAGCAATCAGCCCCAGCATTTT
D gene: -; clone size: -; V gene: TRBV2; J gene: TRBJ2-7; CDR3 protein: CASSGFQEQYF; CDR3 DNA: TGTGCCAGCAGTGGGTTCCAGGAGCAGTACTTC
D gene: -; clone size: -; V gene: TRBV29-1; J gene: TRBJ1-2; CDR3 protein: CSVEWGSNYGYTF; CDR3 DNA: TGCAGCGTTGAATGGGGCAGTAACTATGGCTACACCTTC
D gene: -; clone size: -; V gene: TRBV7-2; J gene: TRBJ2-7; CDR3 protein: CASSEGAWLSYEQYF; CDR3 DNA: TGTGCCAGCAGCGAAGGAGCCTGGCTCTCCTACGAGCAGTACTTC
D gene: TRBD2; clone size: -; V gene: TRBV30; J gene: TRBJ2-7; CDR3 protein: CAWSSGGSSYEQYF; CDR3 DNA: TGTGCCTGGTCTAGCGGGGGGAGCTCCTACGAGCAGTACTTC
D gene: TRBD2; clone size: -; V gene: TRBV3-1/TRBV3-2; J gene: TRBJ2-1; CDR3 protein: CASSLMTSGGREQFF; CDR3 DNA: TGTGCCAGCAGCCTGATGACTAGCGGGGGGAGGGAGCAGTTCTTC
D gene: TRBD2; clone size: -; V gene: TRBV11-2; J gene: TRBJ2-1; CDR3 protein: CASSLRPGLADDNEQFF; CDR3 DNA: TGTGCCAGCAGCTTGCGACCGGGACTAGCGGATGATAATGAGCAGTTCTTC
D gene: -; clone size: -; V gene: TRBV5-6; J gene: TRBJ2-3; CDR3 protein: CASSPGITDTQYF; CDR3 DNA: TGTGCCAGCAGCCCAGGGATCACAGATACGCAGTATTTT
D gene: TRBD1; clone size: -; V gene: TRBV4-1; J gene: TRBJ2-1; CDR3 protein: CASSHPGGRGEQFF; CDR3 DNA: TGCGCCAGCAGCCACCCAGGGGGACGCGGTGAGCAGTTCTTC
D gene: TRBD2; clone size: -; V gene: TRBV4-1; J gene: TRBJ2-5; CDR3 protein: CASSQGPRVAGEGTQYF; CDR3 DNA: TGCGCCAGCAGCCAAGGACCGCGGGTTGCGGGGGAGGGGACCCAGTACTTC
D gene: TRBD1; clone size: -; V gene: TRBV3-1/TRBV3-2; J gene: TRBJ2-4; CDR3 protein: CASSPGQALAKNIQYF; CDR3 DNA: TGTGCCAGCAGCCCTGGACAGGCCTTAGCCAAAAACATTCAGTACTTC
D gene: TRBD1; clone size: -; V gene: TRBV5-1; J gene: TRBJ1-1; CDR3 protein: CASSESTGGATEAFF; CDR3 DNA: TGCGCCAGCAGCGAGTCGACAGGGGGCGCAACTGAAGCTTTCTTT
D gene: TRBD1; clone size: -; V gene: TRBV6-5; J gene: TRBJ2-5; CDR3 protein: CASSRPGTGIQTQYF; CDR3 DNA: TGTGCCAGCAGTCGCCCCGGGACAGGGATACAGACCCAGTACTTC
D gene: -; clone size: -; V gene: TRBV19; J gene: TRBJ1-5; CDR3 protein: CASSYYRDYAAEPQHF; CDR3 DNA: TGTGCCAGTTCCTATTACAGGGATTATGCCGCGGAGCCCCAGCATTTT
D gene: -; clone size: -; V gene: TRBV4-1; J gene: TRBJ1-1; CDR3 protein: CASSQADTEAFF; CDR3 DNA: TGCGCCAGCAGCCAAGCGGACACTGAAGCTTTCTTT
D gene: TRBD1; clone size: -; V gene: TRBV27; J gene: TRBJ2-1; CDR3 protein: CASTPSRDRGHEQFF; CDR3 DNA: TGTGCCAGCACCCCGAGCCGGGACAGGGGCCATGAGCAGTTCTTC
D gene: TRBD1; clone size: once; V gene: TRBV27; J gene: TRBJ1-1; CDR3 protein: CASSYLGTGRGEAFF; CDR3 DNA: TGTGCCAGCAGTTACCTAGGGACAGGGAGGGGTGAAGCTTTCTTT
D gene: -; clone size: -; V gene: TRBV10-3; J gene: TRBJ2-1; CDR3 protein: CATGMGRDSVNEQFF; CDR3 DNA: TGTGCCACCGGGATGGGCCGGGACTCAGTCAATGAGCAGTTCTTC
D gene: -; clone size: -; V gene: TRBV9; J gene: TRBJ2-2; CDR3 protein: CASERGGELFF; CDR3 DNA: TGTGCCAGCGAAAGGGGCGGGGAGCTGTTTTTT
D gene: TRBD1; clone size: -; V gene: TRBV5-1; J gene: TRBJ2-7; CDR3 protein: CASSQTGDEQYF; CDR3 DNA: TGCGCCAGCAGCCAGACAGGGGACGAGCAGTACTTC
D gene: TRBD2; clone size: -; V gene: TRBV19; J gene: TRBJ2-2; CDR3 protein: CASSKSLAGFTGELFF; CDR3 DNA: TGTGCCAGTAGTAAGAGCTTAGCGGGGTTCACCGGGGAGCTGTTTTTT
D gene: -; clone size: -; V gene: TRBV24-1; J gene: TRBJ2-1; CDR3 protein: CATSDYPNEQFF; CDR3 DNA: TGTGCCACCAGTGACTACCCCAATGAGCAGTTCTTC
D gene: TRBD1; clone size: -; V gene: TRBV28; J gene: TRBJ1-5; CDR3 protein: CASRRTGGGNQPQHF; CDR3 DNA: TGTGCCAGCAGACGAACAGGGGGCGGGAATCAGCCCCAGCATTTT
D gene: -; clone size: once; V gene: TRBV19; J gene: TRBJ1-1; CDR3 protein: CASMGLAGVNTEAFF; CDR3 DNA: TGTGCCAGTATGGGGCTGGCTGGGGTGAACACTGAAGCTTTCTTT
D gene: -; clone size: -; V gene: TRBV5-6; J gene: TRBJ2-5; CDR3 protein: CASSSPTKYQETQYF; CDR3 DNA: TGTGCCAGCAGCTCCCCGACTAAATACCAAGAGACCCAGTACTTC
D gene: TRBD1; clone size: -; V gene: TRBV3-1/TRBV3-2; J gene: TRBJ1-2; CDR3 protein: CASSFRDSLYGYTF; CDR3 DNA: TGTGCCAGCAGCTTTCGGGACAGCCTCTATGGCTACACCTTC
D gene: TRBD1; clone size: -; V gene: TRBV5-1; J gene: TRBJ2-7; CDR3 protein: CASSLWYGTGSYEQYF; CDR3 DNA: TGCGCCAGCAGCTTGTGGTATGGGACAGGCTCCTACGAGCAGTACTTC
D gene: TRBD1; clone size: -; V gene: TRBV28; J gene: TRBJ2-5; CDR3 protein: CASSLIAGRGLQETQYF; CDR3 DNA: TGTGCCAGCAGTTTGATCGCGGGTAGGGGGCTCCAAGAGACCCAGTACTTC
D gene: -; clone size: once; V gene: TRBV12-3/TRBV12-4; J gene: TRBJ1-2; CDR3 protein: CASSLRTVNGYTF; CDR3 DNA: TGTGCCAGCAGTTTAAGGACAGTTAATGGCTACACCTTC
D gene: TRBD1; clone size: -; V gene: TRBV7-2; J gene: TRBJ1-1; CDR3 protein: CASSLTGMYTEAFF; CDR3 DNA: TGTGCCAGCAGCTTGACAGGGATGTACACTGAAGCTTTCTTT
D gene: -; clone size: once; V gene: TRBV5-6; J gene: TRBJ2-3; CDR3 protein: CASSLNLNTQYF; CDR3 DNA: TGTGCCAGCAGCCTAAACCTTAATACGCAGTATTTT
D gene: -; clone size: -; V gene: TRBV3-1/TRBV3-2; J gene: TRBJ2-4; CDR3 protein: CASSRPTGAKNIQYF; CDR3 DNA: TGTGCCAGCAGCCGCCCGACAGGAGCCAAAAACATTCAGTACTTC
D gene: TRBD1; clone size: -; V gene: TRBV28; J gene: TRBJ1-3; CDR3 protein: CASSGTGPSGNTIYF; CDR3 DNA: TGTGCCAGCAGTGGGACAGGGCCCTCTGGAAACACCATATATTTT
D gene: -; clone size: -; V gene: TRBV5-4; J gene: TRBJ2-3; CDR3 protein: CASSFVAQGDTQYF; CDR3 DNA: TGTGCCAGCAGCTTTGTCGCCCAGGGTGATACGCAGTATTTT
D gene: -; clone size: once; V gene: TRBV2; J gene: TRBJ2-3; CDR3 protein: CASSALVTDTQYF; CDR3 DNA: TGTGCCAGCAGTGCCCTTGTAACAGATACGCAGTATTTT
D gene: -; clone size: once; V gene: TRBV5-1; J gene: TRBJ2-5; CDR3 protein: CASSGAGAFQETQYF; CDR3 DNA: TGCGCCAGCAGCGGGGCAGGGGCTTTCCAAGAGACCCAGTACTTC
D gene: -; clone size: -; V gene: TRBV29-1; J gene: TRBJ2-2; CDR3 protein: CSVGQGFNTGELFF; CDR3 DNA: TGCAGCGTAGGTCAGGGGTTCAACACCGGGGAGCTGTTTTTT
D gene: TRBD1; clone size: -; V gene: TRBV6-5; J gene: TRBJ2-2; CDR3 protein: CASGDSLNTGELFF; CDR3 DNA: TGTGCCAGCGGGGACAGCCTGAACACCGGGGAGCTGTTTTTT
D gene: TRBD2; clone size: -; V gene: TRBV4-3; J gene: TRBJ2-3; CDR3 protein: CASSQEVAGGPSTDTQYF; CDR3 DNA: TGCGCCAGCAGCCAAGAGGTAGCGGGGGGGCCTAGCACAGATACGCAGTATTTT
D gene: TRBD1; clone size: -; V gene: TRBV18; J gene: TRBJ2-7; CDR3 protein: CASSPADRAPYEQYF; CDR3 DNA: TGTGCCAGCTCACCTGCTGACAGGGCGCCCTACGAGCAGTACTTC
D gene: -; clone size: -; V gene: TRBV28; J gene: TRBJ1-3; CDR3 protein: CASAAPPRGWGNTIYF; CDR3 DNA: TGTGCCAGCGCCGCCCCCCCCCGGGGGTGGGGAAACACCATATATTTT
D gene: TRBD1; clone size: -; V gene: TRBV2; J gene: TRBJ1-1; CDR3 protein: CASSDLEGAGMNTEAFF; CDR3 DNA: TGTGCCAGCAGTGATTTGGAGGGGGCGGGCATGAACACTGAAGCTTTCTTT
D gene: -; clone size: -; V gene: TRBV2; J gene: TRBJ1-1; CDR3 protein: CASSAVLMNTEAFF; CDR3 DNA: TGTGCCAGCAGTGCGGTACTCATGAACACTGAAGCTTTCTTT
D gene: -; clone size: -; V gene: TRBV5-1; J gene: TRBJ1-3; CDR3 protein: CASSLGDIDSGNTIYF; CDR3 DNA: TGCGCCAGCAGCTTGGGGGACATAGACTCTGGAAACACCATATATTTT
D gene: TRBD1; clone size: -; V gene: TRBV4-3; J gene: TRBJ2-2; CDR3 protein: CASSHAGGESTGELFF; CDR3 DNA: TGCGCCAGCAGCCATGCAGGGGGCGAGAGCACCGGGGAGCTGTTTTTT